The 20 T cell receptor beta chains in this list originate from one sample, sequenced in a study of regulatory T cells in long-lasting Graves disease. Indicated time point: newly diagnosed GD, antithyroid drugs for less than 3 months. Following extraction of RNA from PBMCs, that RNA was used to make the TCR library. Relying on iRepertoire HTBI primers and Arm-PCR of CDR3 regions, the team built TCR beta libraries. TCRdb reprocessed the multiplex PCR reads with MiXCR, giving one entry per CDR3 protein. This table holds hundreds of thousands of distinct CDR3 sequences, about 16% found once. The same data also contributed to another study, on T cells in Graves' hyperthyroidism and ophthalmopathy.

Sequencing used peripheral blood mononuclear cells (PBMCs), obtained at new diagnosis, from a patient treated with antithyroid drugs. These receptors came from a woman under 40 with Graves disease.

This clonotype has at least ten counts. CDR3 loop: CASSRGSGGYEQFF. CDR3 nucleotides: TGTGCCAGCAGCCGAGGGAGCGGTGGGTATGAGCAGTTCTTC. The chain joins TRBV11-2 to TRBJ2-1, with a possible D match to TRBD2 (5 bases). CDR3 size: 14 residues. Germline CDR1 SGHAT, CDR2 FQNNGV. V was shortened by 5 bases and J by 8 bases, with 16 bases between the two germline ends.

The genes are TRBV7-2 and TRBJ1-1, with 7 bases fitting TRBD1. CDR3 length equals 15 residues. CDR1 and CDR2 from the germline V gene are SGHTA and FQGNSA. V lost 2 bases and J lost 5; bases outside the gene matches: 8. The CDR3 sequence: CASSLIGPGGTEAFF. For the CDR3, the DNA is TGTGCCAGCAGCTTAATCGGCCCAGGGGGAACTGAAGCTTTCTTT.

The chain links TRBV9 to TRBJ2-3; 10 bases fit TRBD2. This CDR3 comprises 14 residues. From germline, CDR1 is SGDLS and CDR2 YYNGEE. Trimming took 2 bases from V and 5 from J; bases not matched to a gene: 2. The CDR3 region has the DNA TGTGCCAGCAGCGTCTTAGCGGGGGGAGATACGCAGTATTTT. This sequence encodes CASSVLAGGDTQYF.

This clonotype showed up many times. The genes are TRBV2 and TRBJ2-2; a weak D match, TRBD1 (5 bases). The CDR3 runs to 14 residues. Trimming shortened V by 3 bases and J by 1 base, and 6 bases separated the two germline ends. The germline gives CDR1 SNHLY, CDR2 FYNNEI. CDR3 coding DNA: TGTGCCAGCAGTGACCAGGGGAACACCGGGGAGCTGTTTTTT. It encodes CASSDQGNTGELFF.

With respect to this clonotype: A read error may explain this, as a much larger clone is one base away. The chain has TRBV7-9 and TRBJ1-2, with D perhaps matching TRBD1 (5 bases). CDR1 and CDR2 (germline): SEHNR, FQNEAQ (reference sequence). There are 15 residues in the CDR3. V shed 5 bases and J shed 4 bases, with 17 bases lying between them. CDR3 sequence reads: CASSTRDGALYGYTF. The CDR3, as DNA: TGTGCCAGCAGCACACGGGACGGTGCTCTCTATGGCTACACCTTC.

This clonotype was observed many times. The V call is TRBV12-3 or TRBV12-4, the J call TRBJ1-6; weak D call: TRBD1 (5 bases). The CDR3 contains 16 residues. V lost 6 bases and J lost 9, with 21 bases in between. In DNA form, the CDR3 reads TGTGCCAGCAGACAAGAGAGGGGTACCACAGGTTCACCCCTCCACTTT. Residues: CASRQERGTTGSPLHF.

Ten or more counts support this clonotype. The genes are TRBV27 and TRBJ1-4; D is undetermined. Germline CDR1 MNHEY, CDR2 SMNVEV (reference sequence). The CDR3 totals 14 residues. Deletions cut 6 bases from V and 0 bases from J, with 8 bases between. Written as DNA, the CDR3 is TGTGCCAGCAGCCCCGTCGCAACTAATGAAAAACTGTTTTTT. The encoded protein is CASSPVATNEKLFF.

The rearrangement joins TRBV28 to TRBJ1-6; a possible D gene is TRBD1 (5 bases). With 7 bases removed from V and 2 bases from J, the gap between germline ends came to 15 bases. CDR1 and CDR2 (germline): MDHEN, SYDVKM. The CDR3 has 16 amino acids. CDR3 amino acids: CASKKWGRAYNSPLHF. The CDR3, as DNA: TGTGCCAGCAAAAAATGGGGCCGAGCCTATAATTCACCCCTCCACTTT.

This clonotype was counted ten times or more. V usage is TRBV11-2 and J usage is TRBJ1-6; the D gene is possibly TRBD1 (5 bases). Deletions cut 4 bases from V and 7 bases from J, with 17 bases between. CDR3 length equals 16 residues. Germline loops: CDR1 SGHAT, CDR2 FQNNGV. CDR3 amino acids: CASSSPGGENNSPLHF. As DNA, the CDR3 is TGTGCCAGCAGCTCCCCGGGGGGGGAAAACAATTCACCCCTCCACTTT.

This clonotype was counted between two and nine times. This sequence joins TRBV6-5 and TRBJ2-2, with a possible D match to TRBD2 (5 bases). The CDR3 is made up of 15 amino acids. The germline V and J ends were trimmed by 2 bases and 5 bases, with 12 bases remaining between them. The germline gives CDR1 MNHEY, CDR2 SVGAGI. The CDR3 region has the DNA TGTGCCAGCAGTTACGTCTCGCCGGGAACCGGGGAGCTGTTTTTT. Its translation is CASSYVSPGTGELFF.

In this sample, this clonotype turned up many times. This chain joins TRBV28 and TRBJ2-2; a possible D gene is TRBD1 (5 bases). Trimming pared 3 bases from V and 6 bases from J, leaving 17 bases between. The CDR3 extends over 16 amino acids. Germline values: CDR1 MDHEN, CDR2 SYDVKM. CDR3 coding DNA: TGTGCCAGCAGTTTTCGCAGGGTGTCGGGTCCCGGGGAGCTGTTTTTT. Amino acids: CASSFRRVSGPGELFF.

Only a few counts were recorded for this clonotype. The chain couples TRBV3-1 to TRBJ1-1; D unresolved. This CDR3 is built from 13 residues. Germline CDR1 LGHDT, CDR2 YNNKEL (reference sequence). V lost 1 base to trimming and J lost 10 bases, with 13 bases between them. As DNA, the CDR3 is TGTGCCAGCAGCCAAGTTTCAACACGGGGAGCTTTCTTT. Encoded protein: CASSQVSTRGAFF.

This clonotype was recorded at least ten times. The rearrangement uses TRBV7-2 and TRBJ1-2; TRBD1 agrees at 10 bases. V lost 1 base, J lost 2 bases, and 1 base stayed unmatched. The CDR3 extends over 15 amino acids. Germline assignment: CDR1 SGHTA and CDR2 FQGNSA. The CDR3 region has the DNA TGTGCCAGCAGCTTAGGGGGACAGGGGAACTATGGCTACACCTTC. It specifies CASSLGGQGNYGYTF.

The rearrangement joins TRBV20-1 to TRBJ2-1; no clear D. The CDR3 sequence is 14 residues long. Germline CDR1 DFQATT, CDR2 SNEGSKA (reference sequence). Deletions cut 3 bases from V and 5 bases from J, with 14 bases between. CDR3 bases: TGCAGTGCTAGTGAGGCCACCCGAAACAATGAGCAGTTCTTC. Residues: CSASEATRNNEQFF.

The sample holds many counts of this clonotype. The J gene is TRBJ2-5, the V gene TRBV14; TRBD1 matches at 9 bases. CDR1 and CDR2 (germline): SGHDN, FVKESK. CDR3 length equals 14 residues. J lost 7 bases, V lost 4 bases, and 7 bases had no gene match. DNA of the CDR3: TGTGCCAGCAGCCGGGGACAGGGCCTAGGGACCCAGTACTTC. This codes for CASSRGQGLGTQYF.

This clonotype was seen a few times. The chain employs TRBV7-6 and TRBJ1-6; 11 bases map to TRBD1. Germline V gene data show CDR1 as SGHVS and CDR2 as FNYEAQ. The CDR3 covers 16 residues. The V and J ends lost 5 bases and 8 bases, in that order; junction bases with no gene match: 8. The CDR3 sequence is CASSERPGQGDSPLHF. The CDR3 DNA reads as TGTGCCAGCAGCGAACGACCGGGACAGGGGGATTCACCCCTCCACTTT.

V usage is TRBV7-9 and J usage is TRBJ1-4; D not certain. V dropped 8 bases and J dropped 8 bases, with 15 bases sitting between them. CDR3 size: 13 residues. Germline lookup yields CDR1 SEHNR and CDR2 FQNEAQ (reference sequence). The CDR3, as DNA: TGTGCCAGCGCTCCCCCTAGGGTCGAAAAACTGTTTTTT. It specifies CASAPPRVEKLFF.

This clonotype was seen many times. The genes are TRBV19 and TRBJ1-1; 8 nucleotides match TRBD1. V was pared by 5 bases and J by 4 bases, with 9 bases of the junction left unmatched. The CDR3 sequence is 15 residues long. CDR1 and CDR2 (germline): LNHDA, SQIVND (reference sequence). The CDR3, as DNA: TGTGCCAGTAGTCCTTGGGCGCAGGGGGCCACTGAAGCTTTCTTT. This translates into CASSPWAQGATEAFF.

Points on this clonotype: This clone may be a read error of a much larger clone one base away. The chain combines TRBV7-2 with TRBJ2-1; 11 bases are shared with TRBD2. The CDR3 loop spans 15 amino acids. CDR1 is SGHTA, CDR2 FQGNSA, per germline. V lost 5 bases, J lost 12 bases, and 12 bases stayed unmatched. The CDR3 spells CASSPVGLAVEGQFF. DNA of the CDR3: TGTGCCAGCAGCCCGGTGGGACTAGCGGTAGAAGGGCAGTTCTTC.

At least ten counts were recorded for this clonotype. The rearrangement joins TRBV30 to TRBJ2-7; 10 bases map to TRBD2. After removal of 4 bases from V and 3 bases from J, the junction contained 0 bases not matched to a gene. The CDR3 extends over 12 amino acids. Germline-derived CDR1 and CDR2 are GTSNPN and SVGIG (reference sequence). The CDR3 here is CAWTSGGYEQYF. In DNA form, the CDR3 reads TGTGCCTGGACTAGCGGGGGCTACGAGCAGTACTTC.